These T cell receptor beta chains were read from a single sample in a study of blood T cell repertoires in COVID-19. Using immunoSEQ multiplex PCR, the repertoire was profiled, and TCRdb retains in-frame clones only, with some absent. The sample consists of some 400,000 clones, around 91% of them appearing once. The sequencing sample was made of peripheral blood. Receptors were obtained from a man aged 18 to 29 with active or convalescent COVID-19. Each CDR3 is given with its conserved first and last residue. Fields, in order: clone size, D gene, V gene, J gene, CDR3 protein, CDR3 DNA. The D gene is left open where the match is weak. A row's size may be missing; if present it is once, few, many or a size class.

>.|.|TRBV6-2/TRBV6-3|TRBJ2-7
CASSYVWTSTEEQYF
TGTGCCAGCAGTTACGTTTGGACATCCACCGAGGAGCAGTACTTC
>.|.|TRBV5-6|TRBJ2-1
CASSLRLARNEQFF
TGTGCCAGCAGCTTGAGATTAGCTAGGAATGAGCAGTTCTTC
>.|.|TRBV19|TRBJ1-3
CASSTRQYRGTIYF
TGTGCCAGTAGTACCCGACAGTATCGCGGCACCATATATTTT
>.|TRBD2|TRBV25-1|TRBJ2-2
CASSAAGGTGELFF
TGTGCCAGCAGTGCAGCGGGAGGCACCGGGGAGCTGTTTTTT
>.|.|TRBV19|TRBJ2-6
CASSISNSGANVLTF
TGTGCCAGTAGTATTTCTAACTCTGGGGCCAACGTCCTGACTTTC
>.|.|TRBV19|TRBJ1-5
CASSFGGSNQPQHF
TGTGCCAGTAGTTTCGGGGGTAGCAATCAGCCCCAGCATTTT
>.|.|TRBV30|TRBJ1-3
CAWDWGPGNTIYF
TGTGCCTGGGATTGGGGGCCTGGAAACACCATATATTTT
>.|.|TRBV10-3|TRBJ2-1
CAISASNWRASYNEQFF
TGTGCCATCAGTGCCAGCAATTGGAGGGCATCCTACAATGAGCAGTTCTTC
>.|.|TRBV5-1|TRBJ1-4
CASSLSGNEKLFF
TGCGCCAGCAGCTTGTCAGGGAATGAAAAACTGTTTTTT
>once|.|TRBV9|TRBJ2-1
CASSVNGRSYNEQFF
TGTGCCAGCAGCGTCAACGGTAGATCCTACAATGAGCAGTTCTTC
>once|TRBD2|TRBV18|TRBJ2-2
CASSPQTSGTTGELFF
TGTGCCAGCTCACCACAGACTAGCGGAACGACCGGGGAGCTGTTTTTT
>.|.|TRBV7-8|TRBJ2-7
CASKGPDVSYEQYF
TGTGCCAGCAAGGGGCCCGACGTCTCCTACGAGCAGTACTTC
>once|TRBD2|TRBV11-3|TRBJ2-1
CASSLEGEGHNEQFF
TGTGCCAGCAGCTTAGAGGGGGAGGGCCACAATGAGCAGTTCTTC
>.|TRBD1|TRBV27|TRBJ2-7
CASSLGTGASYEQYF
TGTGCCAGCAGTTTAGGAACAGGGGCCTCCTACGAGCAGTACTTC
>.|TRBD1|TRBV4-3|TRBJ2-1
CASSQTGQYYNEQFF
TGCGCCAGCAGCCAAACGGGACAGTACTACAATGAGCAGTTCTTC
>.|.|TRBV9|TRBJ1-2
CASSVATANYGYTF
TGTGCCAGCAGCGTAGCTACGGCTAACTATGGCTACACCTTC
>.|.|TRBV4-2|TRBJ1-6
CASRAGANYNSPLHF
TGTGCCAGCAGGGCGGGGGCCAACTATAATTCACCCCTCCACTTT
>once|.|TRBV14|TRBJ2-3
CASSPPGTLTDTQYF
TGTGCCAGCAGCCCACCCGGGACACTCACAGATACGCAGTATTTT
>.|TRBD2|TRBV4-3|TRBJ2-2
CASSQGASGRGSGELFF
TGCGCCAGCAGCCAAGGGGCCAGCGGGAGGGGGTCGGGGGAGCTGTTTTTT
>.|TRBD1|TRBV28|TRBJ1-5
CASSRTGASNQPQHF
TGTGCCAGCAGTCGGACAGGGGCTAGCAATCAGCCCCAGCATTTT
>.|.|TRBV4-1|TRBJ2-7
CASSQLRDLPPYEQYF
TGCGCCAGCAGCCAGTTGCGGGACCTCCCTCCGTACGAGCAGTACTTC
>.|.|TRBV3-1/TRBV3-2|TRBJ1-5
CASSQALTGAQPQHF
TGTGCCAGCAGCCAAGCCCTGACAGGAGCGCAGCCCCAGCATTTT
>.|.|TRBV4-3|TRBJ1-5
CASSQDGAPYQPQHF
TGCGCCAGCAGCCAAGATGGGGCCCCCTATCAGCCCCAGCATTTT
>.|TRBD2|TRBV4-2|TRBJ2-1
CASSQDGSSGFSYNEQFF
TGTGCCAGCAGCCAAGATGGGAGTAGCGGGTTCTCCTACAATGAGCAGTTCTTC
>.|.|TRBV3-1/TRBV3-2|TRBJ1-2
CASSQDRGVPNYGYTF
TGTGCCAGCAGCCAAGATCGGGGGGTTCCTAACTATGGCTACACCTTC
>.|.|TRBV30|TRBJ2-2
CAWSVHVGAGYFGELFF
TGTGCCTGGAGTGTACATGTGGGGGCAGGGTATTTCGGGGAGCTGTTTTTT
>.|.|TRBV19|TRBJ2-3
CASSQSDTQYF
TGTGCCAGTAGCCAGTCGGATACGCAGTATTTT
>.|.|TRBV21-1|TRBJ1-1
CASRGSGTEAFF
TGTGCCAGCAGGGGGAGTGGGACTGAAGCTTTCTTT
>.|TRBD1|TRBV27|TRBJ1-4
CASSLFGTGVEKLFF
TGTGCCAGCAGTTTATTCGGGACAGGGGTAGAAAAACTGTTTTTT
>.|TRBD1|TRBV19|TRBJ1-5
CASQSGTGGVQPQHF
TGTGCCAGTCAATCCGGGACAGGGGGAGTGCAGCCCCAGCATTTT
>once|TRBD2|TRBV29-1|TRBJ2-5
CSFGPRGEETQYF
TGCAGCTTCGGACCGCGGGGGGAAGAGACCCAGTACTTC
>.|.|TRBV6-2/TRBV6-3|TRBJ1-2
CASSYSWAGAYGYTF
TGTGCCAGCAGTTACTCTTGGGCAGGGGCCTATGGCTACACCTTC
>few|.|TRBV19|TRBJ1-3
CASTTGREGGNTIYF
TGTGCCAGTACAACAGGCAGGGAAGGTGGAAACACCATATATTTT
>.|.|TRBV15|TRBJ2-1
CATSRSAALSYNEQFF
TGTGCCACCAGCAGATCAGCGGCCCTATCCTACAATGAGCAGTTCTTC
>few|.|TRBV7-2|TRBJ1-3
CASRLSQGSGNTIYF
TGTGCCAGCAGGTTATCACAGGGATCTGGAAACACCATATATTTT
>.|.|TRBV5-6|TRBJ1-2
CASTQIAVGYTF
TGTGCCAGCACCCAAATCGCGGTCGGCTACACCTTC
>.|TRBD1|TRBV5-4|TRBJ1-1
CASRSQTGAYDTEAFF
TGTGCCAGCAGAAGCCAGACAGGGGCATACGACACTGAAGCTTTCTTT
>once|TRBD2|TRBV19|TRBJ2-7
CASSTPGLAESYEQYF
TGTGCCAGTAGTACCCCGGGACTAGCGGAATCCTACGAGCAGTACTTC
>.|.|TRBV18|TRBJ1-5
CASSPTGQFNQPQHF
TGTGCCAGCTCACCAACTGGACAGTTCAATCAGCCCCAGCATTTT
>.|.|TRBV18|TRBJ2-7
CASSSRLSYEQYF
TGTGCCAGCTCGTCGCGTCTCTCCTACGAGCAGTACTTC
>.|.|TRBV27|TRBJ1-5
CASSFRLQGDQPQHF
TGTGCCAGCAGTTTCCGACTACAGGGAGACCAGCCCCAGCATTTT
>once|.|TRBV7-3|TRBJ2-2
CASSFGHNTGELFF
TGTGCCAGCAGTTTTGGACATAACACCGGGGAGCTGTTTTTT
>.|.|TRBV19|TRBJ2-3
CASAQVAIGTDTQYF
TGTGCCAGCGCGCAGGTAGCGATAGGCACAGATACGCAGTATTTT
>.|.|TRBV6-2/TRBV6-3|TRBJ1-5
CASSQGFVSNQPQHF
TGTGCCAGCAGTCAGGGATTCGTTAGCAATCAGCCCCAGCATTTT
>.|TRBD1|TRBV7-2|TRBJ2-3
CASSVGQGASDTQYF
TGTGCCAGCAGCGTCGGACAGGGGGCCTCAGATACGCAGTATTTT
>.|TRBD2|TRBV5-1|TRBJ2-7
CASSSGGIGKSSYEQYF
TGCGCCAGCAGCTCGGGGGGGATCGGTAAAAGCTCCTACGAGCAGTACTTC
>.|.|TRBV28|TRBJ1-2
CASSSGTFYGGYTF
TGTGCCAGCAGCTCCGGGACTTTCTATGGGGGCTACACCTTC
>.|TRBD1|TRBV5-1|TRBJ2-7
CASRPQGAYEQYF
TGCGCCAGCAGACCACAGGGGGCCTACGAGCAGTACTTC
>.|TRBD1|TRBV7-2|TRBJ2-7
CASSLVAGGKYEQYF
TGTGCCAGCAGCTTAGTTGCAGGGGGCAAGTACGAGCAGTACTTC
>.|TRBD1|TRBV6-5|TRBJ1-6
CASSYRQGGSPLHF
TGTGCCAGCAGTTACCGGCAGGGGGGTTCACCCCTCCACTTT
>once|.|TRBV5-6|TRBJ1-1
CASSFTGSEAFF
TGTGCCAGCAGCTTCACAGGGAGTGAAGCTTTCTTT
>once|.|TRBV25-1|TRBJ1-6
CASSARVAYNSPLHF
TGTGCCAGCAGTGCCAGGGTCGCCTATAATTCACCCCTCCACTTT
>.|.|TRBV7-2|TRBJ1-4
CASSSQEKLFF
TGTGCCAGCAGCTCTCAGGAAAAACTGTTTTTT